The subject of this entry is one TCR beta chain. Its antigen is not identified. CDR1 SGHTA and CDR2 FQGTGA come from the germline V gene. Between the trimmed V and J ends, which lost 5 bases and 0 bases, there was a span of 21 bases. CDR3 length: 18 residues. Only in-frame clones appear in the TCRdb table, and some are missing; sequencing was by immunoSEQ multiplex PCR. The table has under 550,000 clones, approximately 88% seen once; the top ten hold about 3.5%. The treatment is: roughly 18 received Ad26.COV2.S at low or high dose, single or two shots; several received placebo; per-sample allocation not given. The investigators took samples on day 63 after the first vaccine or placebo injection. An Ad26 vector that expressed Wuhan-strain SARS-CoV-2 spike constituted the vaccine. This entry is derived from a study of Ad26.COV2.S vaccination and SARS-CoV-2 variants. On the study more broadly: The authors gave Ad26.COV2.S intramuscularly, either once or twice 56 days apart.

Study-wide results and caveats: The breadth of spike-specific CD8+ and CD4+ T cell responses after vaccination was reportedly substantial. Estimates derived from TCR breadth and depth analyses may have underestimated total T cell responses.

The chain links TRBV7-3 to TRBJ2-3, with D perhaps being TRBD1 or TRBD2 (5 bases each). This clonotype was obtained from a person aged 18-65 years who received the Ad26.COV2.S COVID-19 vaccine or a placebo. This specimen consisted of peripheral blood, obtained in a trial of Ad26.COV2.S vaccine versus placebo. The CDR3: CASSPGPIDFASTDTQYF. The CDR3 DNA is TGTGCCAGCAGCCCGGGGCCCATTGATTTTGCTAGCACAGATACGCAGTATTTT. The variable domain in full, with the rest retrieved from reference TRBV7-3 and TRBJ2-3, is GAGVSQTPSNKVTEKGKYVELRCDPISGHTALYWYRQSLGQGPEFLIYFQGTGAADDSGLPNDRFFAVRPEGSVSTLKIQRTERGDSAVYLCASSPGPIDFASTDTQYFGPGTRLTVL.